A single sample gave rise to the 22 T cell receptor beta chains below, sequenced in a study of T-cell memory formation after mild COVID-19. A single record per CDR3 protein comes from TCRdb applying MiXCR to the 5' RACE reads. This table has approximately 570,000 distinct CDR3 sequences, more than 15% appearing once. Input material: PBMCs or a T cell subset sorted from them (not recorded which). Every receptor here comes from an adult woman who had mild COVID-19 (a few samples of this study predate the infection). Cell type and time point are not known.

This clonotype has more than one count but fewer than ten. The CDR3 spells CASSPGTSAGEQYF. As DNA, the CDR3 is TGTGCCAGCTCACCAGGGACTAGCGCGGGAGAGCAGTACTTC. V gene TRBV18 combines with J gene TRBJ2-7, with TRBD2 matching 10 bases. After removal of 2 bases from V and 7 bases from J, the junction contained 5 bases not matched to a gene. The V gene's germline CDR1 is KGHSH and CDR2 LQKENI. The CDR3 runs 14 residues.

The V and J genes are TRBV7-8 and TRBJ1-5, with 9 bases that match TRBD1. The germline CDR1 and CDR2 sequences are SGHVS and FQNEAQ. With V trimmed by 5 bases and J by 5 bases, 10 bases remained unmatched. The CDR3 covers 16 residues. The CDR3: CASSPRTGAIHQPQHF. The DNA for the CDR3 is TGTGCCAGCAGCCCCCGGACAGGGGCAATTCATCAGCCCCAGCATTTT.

J is TRBJ2-1 and V is TRBV18; TRBD2 agrees at 8 bases. Germline V gene data show CDR1 as KGHSH and CDR2 as LQKENI. V lost 0 bases to trimming and J lost 5 bases; unmatched junction nucleotides: 6. CDR3 size: 16 residues. The chain's CDR3 is CASSPPGLGQNNEQFF. The CDR3, as DNA: TGTGCCAGCTCACCACCGGGACTAGGCCAAAACAATGAGCAGTTCTTC.

Only a few counts were recorded for this clonotype. The chain links TRBV7-9 to TRBJ2-3, with TRBD1 identical over 9 bases. The CDR3 consists of 16 residues. Germline V CDR1 and CDR2: SEHNR, FQNEAQ (reference sequence). With 4 bases clipped from V and 0 bases from J, the junction kept 5 bases outside the gene matches. As DNA, the CDR3 is TGTGCCAGCAGCTCCCCGGGACAGGGAAGCACAGATACGCAGTATTTT. Protein: CASSSPGQGSTDTQYF.

In its sample, this clonotype was seen a few times. The V call is TRBV6-1, the J call TRBJ2-1; no firm D call. The CDR3 is 15 residues long. CDR1 and CDR2 (germline): MNHNS, SASEGT. V shed 4 bases and J shed 5 bases, with 15 bases lying between them. The CDR3 here is CASSVVPGLNNEQFF. The CDR3, as DNA: TGTGCCAGCAGTGTTGTCCCCGGTCTTAACAATGAGCAGTTCTTC.

This rearrangement joins TRBV5-1 to TRBJ2-7; no clear D. Deletions cut 4 bases from V and 3 bases from J, with 17 bases between. The CDR3 totals 15 residues. CDR1 SGHRS and CDR2 YFSETQ come from the germline V gene. CDR3 DNA sequence: TGCGCCAGCAGCGCCTTGGATGCGGCCATCTACGAGCAGTACTTC. Amino acid sequence: CASSALDAAIYEQYF.

The rearrangement links TRBV3-1 to TRBJ2-5, with D unclear. V lost 1 base and J lost 6, with 12 bases in between. This CDR3 spans 14 amino acids. CDR1 and CDR2 from the germline V gene are LGHDT and YNNKEL (reference sequence). CDR3 nucleotides: TGTGCCAGCAGCCAAGTTGGGGTAGGGAAGACCCAGTACTTC. Protein sequence: CASSQVGVGKTQYF.

In this sample, this clonotype turned up many times. The chain is built from TRBV15 and TRBJ2-2, with 11 bases identical to TRBD1. The CDR3 consists of 14 residues. Germline values: CDR1 LNHNV, CDR2 YYDKDF (reference sequence). The V and J ends lost 6 bases and 6 bases, in that order; junction bases with no gene match: 3. This CDR3 is CATRGQGEAGELFF. CDR3 sequence (DNA): TGTGCCACCAGGGGACAGGGGGAGGCCGGGGAGCTGTTTTTT.

This clonotype occurred a few times. The gene calls are TRBV29-1 and TRBJ1-5; no reliable D call. Germline loops: CDR1 SQVTM, CDR2 ANQGSEA. Deletions cut 5 bases from V and 2 bases from J, with 10 bases between. CDR3 length: 13 residues. CDR3 nucleotide sequence: TGCAGCGTTCTCCCGGGTGGCAATCAGCCCCAGCATTTT. Translated, it gives CSVLPGGNQPQHF.

This sequence joins TRBV9 and TRBJ2-7; D is ambiguous. The germline V gene encodes CDR1 SGDLS and CDR2 YYNGEE. V shed 0 bases and J shed 6 bases, with 13 bases lying between them. The CDR3 has 14 residues. The CDR3 protein is CASSVDLLASEQYF. The CDR3 nucleotides are TGTGCCAGCAGCGTAGATTTGCTTGCGAGCGAGCAGTACTTC. The whole variable domain, remainder taken from reference TRBV9 and TRBJ2-7, is DSGVTQTPKHLITATGQRVTLRCSPRSGDLSVYWYQQSLDQGLQFLIQYYNGEERAKGNILERFSAQQFPDLHSELNLSSLELGDSALYFCASSVDLLASEQYFGPGTRLTVT.

This clonotype was detected a few times. The chain joins TRBV5-6 to TRBJ1-1; no clear D. The CDR3 is 13 amino acids. The germline CDR1 and CDR2 sequences are SGHDT and YYEEEE. V lost 4 bases, J lost 3 bases, and 10 bases lay in between. CDR3 coding DNA: TGTGCCAGCAGCGCGCCGTGGGACACTGAAGCTTTCTTT. Protein product: CASSAPWDTEAFF.

This clonotype was seen a handful of times. This chain joins TRBV5-1 and TRBJ2-2; D is undetermined. The ends were cut back, 4 bases at V and 5 bases at J, with 15 bases in the middle. The CDR3 contains 15 residues. Per germline, CDR1 SGHRS and CDR2 YFSETQ. The CDR3 bases are TGCGCCAGCAGCCCTACTACCGTGGGTACCGGGGAGCTGTTTTTT. As protein: CASSPTTVGTGELFF.

This rearrangement joins TRBV5-1 to TRBJ2-7, with D maybe TRBD1 (5 bases). Germline lookup yields CDR1 SGHRS and CDR2 YFSETQ. The length of the CDR3 is 14 residues. Trimming cost V 2 bases and J 6 bases, with 15 bases left between them. DNA for the CDR3: TGCGCCAGCAGCTTAGGGATTCCAGGGCCCGAGCAGTACTTC. It codes for CASSLGIPGPEQYF.

This clonotype has at least ten counts. This chain joins TRBV5-1 and TRBJ2-3, with D hard to call. Germline lookup yields CDR1 SGHRS and CDR2 YFSETQ. This CDR3 spans 14 amino acids. V lost 0 bases to trimming and J lost 1 base, with 6 bases between them. CDR3 coding DNA: TGCGCCAGCAGCTTGGATCGCGGCACAGATACGCAGTATTTT. It is translated as CASSLDRGTDTQYF.

Many counts were recorded for this clonotype. This sequence joins TRBV28 and TRBJ2-1; 9 positions match TRBD1. The germline V gene has CDR1 MDHEN and CDR2 SYDVKM. Trimming at V came to 8 bases and at J to 4 bases, leaving 3 bases not matched to a gene. This CDR3 spans 13 amino acids. CDR3 sequence reads: CASWGQGYNEQFF. CDR3 bases: TGTGCCAGCTGGGGACAGGGTTACAATGAGCAGTTCTTC.

The sample holds a few counts of this clonotype. The J gene is TRBJ2-3, the V gene TRBV29-1, with 7 bases aligning to TRBD1. V trimming: 3 bases; J trimming: 3 bases; junction bases outside the gene matches: 9. CDR1 is SQVTM and CDR2 is ANQGSEA in the germline V gene. This CDR3 has 15 residues. CDR3 amino acids: CSVDVGGTETDTQYF. Here the CDR3 DNA reads TGCAGCGTTGATGTAGGGGGCACCGAAACAGATACGCAGTATTTT.

This clonotype was observed a handful of times. The chain combines TRBV7-8 with TRBJ2-7, with D possibly TRBD1 on 5 matching bases. Germline V lookup: CDR1 SGHVS, CDR2 FQNEAQ. This CDR3 comprises 17 residues. V gave up 3 bases and J gave up 0 bases, with 18 bases separating them. The CDR3 loop reads CASSFSRAAAFSYEQYF. CDR3 nucleotides: TGTGCCAGCAGCTTCTCCAGGGCCGCAGCTTTCTCCTACGAGCAGTACTTC. Filled out from reference TRBV7-8 and TRBJ2-7, the complete variable domain reads GAGVSQSPRYKVAKRGQDVALRCDPISGHVSLFWYQQALGQGPEFLTYFQNEAQLDKSGLPSDRFFAERPEGSVSTLKIQRTQQEDSAVYLCASSFSRAAAFSYEQYFGPGTRLTVT.

This clonotype came up a few times. The chain is built from TRBV5-1 and TRBJ2-5; 10 positions match TRBD2. Germline CDR1 SGHRS, CDR2 YFSETQ. The CDR3 length is 15 residues. The V segment lost 2 bases and the J segment 1 base; nucleotides outside the gene matches: 2. The CDR3 region is CASSLGTSVQETQYF. CDR3 nucleotide sequence: TGCGCCAGCAGCTTAGGGACTAGCGTCCAAGAGACCCAGTACTTC.

V and J are TRBV6-1 and TRBJ2-7; D unclear. Trimming took off 1 base at V and 5 bases at J, with 9 bases between the two ends. This CDR3 comprises 13 residues. Germline V gene lookup returns CDR1 MNHNS and CDR2 SASEGT. CDR3 sequence: CASSEVGFHEQYF. As DNA, the CDR3 is TGTGCCAGCAGTGAAGTAGGTTTCCACGAGCAGTACTTC.

The CDR3 DNA is TGCAGCCTGCTTAGGACAGTGAACACTGAAGCTTTCTTT. Protein sequence: CSLLRTVNTEAFF. V usage is TRBV20-1 and J usage is TRBJ1-1; possibly TRBD1 for D (6 bases). The germline V gene encodes CDR1 DFQATT and CDR2 SNEGSKA (reference sequence). The CDR3 covers 13 residues.

This clonotype turned up a few times. The J gene is TRBJ2-7, the V gene TRBV4-1, with 7 nucleotides matching TRBD2. Germline trimming cut 1 base from V and 2 bases from J; bases unmatched to any gene: 14. Germline CDR1 and CDR2: MGHRA and YSYEKL. This CDR3 has 18 amino acids. CDR3 sequence reads: CASSQVRVGASGPYEQYF. The CDR3 coding sequence is TGCGCCAGCAGCCAAGTCCGTGTAGGGGCTAGCGGCCCCTACGAGCAGTACTTC.

This clonotype was detected many times. The chain joins TRBV12-3 or TRBV12-4 to TRBJ1-1, with D tentatively TRBD1 (5 bases). Trimming left V 5 bases short and J 4 bases short, with 11 bases between. The CDR3 runs 13 residues. The CDR3 sequence is CASSRGGRTEAFF. CDR3 bases: TGTGCCAGCAGTCGCGGGGGTCGCACTGAAGCTTTCTTT.